These 22 T cell receptor beta chains originate from one sample sequenced in a study of blood T cell repertoires in COVID-19. Sequencing used immunoSEQ multiplex PCR; TCRdb keeps in-frame clones, though not all of them. The repertoire holds about 160,000 clones, with about 91% as singletons. The sequenced sample was peripheral blood. The receptors stem from a woman aged 60-70 years who had recovered from COVID-19.

The rearrangement joins TRBV19 to TRBJ1-1; D remains ambiguous. V was cut by 0 bases and J by 0 bases, with 8 bases left in between. The length of the CDR3 is 15 residues. Germline-derived CDR1 and CDR2 are LNHDA and SQIVND (reference sequence). CDR3 protein: CASSIDIRMNTEAFF. The CDR3 bases are TGTGCCAGTAGTATAGATATTAGAATGAACACTGAAGCTTTCTTT.

V is TRBV5-1 and J is TRBJ2-5; maybe TRBD1 (6 bases). CDR1 is SGHRS and CDR2 is YFSETQ in the germline V gene. V was trimmed by 1 base and J by 0 bases, leaving 19 bases between them. CDR3 length equals 18 residues. DNA of the CDR3: TGCGCCAGCAGCTTGCTCAAGGGTACAGGGTGGGACCAAGAGACCCAGTACTTC. This codes for CASSLLKGTGWDQETQYF.

The rearrangement uses TRBV6-5 and TRBJ2-3, with 8 bases identical to TRBD2. V shed 3 bases, J shed 0 bases, and the junction held 5 bases outside the gene matches. Germline V lookup: CDR1 MNHEY, CDR2 SVGAGI. The CDR3 loop spans 16 amino acids. The CDR3 region is CASSYAAGGSTDTQYF. The CDR3 DNA reads TGTGCCAGCAGTTATGCGGCGGGGGGTAGCACAGATACGCAGTATTTT.

V gene TRBV28 combines with J gene TRBJ2-5; 9 bases are shared with TRBD1. J gave up 5 bases and V 3 bases, and 16 bases lay outside the gene matches. The CDR3 loop spans 18 amino acids. Germline loops: CDR1 MDHEN, CDR2 SYDVKM. Here the CDR3 DNA reads TGTGCCAGCAGTTTGGTCAGGGGGGGGACAGGGCAGGAGGAGACCCAGTACTTC. It is translated as CASSLVRGGTGQEETQYF. The whole variable domain, remainder taken from reference TRBV28 and TRBJ2-5, is DVKVTQSSRYLVKRTGEKVFLECVQDMDHENMFWYRQDPGLGLRLIYFSYDVKMKEKGDIPEGYSVSREKKERFSLILESASTNQTSMYLCASSLVRGGTGQEETQYFGPGTRLLVL.

The rearrangement links TRBV2 to TRBJ2-1; 8 nucleotides agree with TRBD2. Germline CDR1 SNHLY, CDR2 FYNNEI. Trimming took 6 bases from V and 7 from J; bases not matched to a gene: 11. The CDR3 sequence is 15 residues long. The CDR3 protein is CASRTGTRGGNEQFF. In DNA, the CDR3 is TGTGCCAGCAGAACCGGGACTAGGGGTGGGAATGAGCAGTTCTTC.

The table lists this clone with a count of one. This chain uses TRBV5-1 with TRBJ1-2; TRBD1 matches at 10 bases. Germline assignment: CDR1 SGHRS and CDR2 YFSETQ. Germline trimming cut 5 bases from V and 6 bases from J; bases unmatched to any gene: 16. This CDR3 has 17 amino acids. The CDR3 loop is CASRQPGQGSRRNGYTF. In DNA, the CDR3 is TGCGCCAGCAGGCAACCGGGACAGGGGTCGAGACGGAATGGCTACACCTTC.

This rearrangement joins TRBV9 to TRBJ1-3; possibly TRBD1 for D (5 bases). Germline CDR1 SGDLS, CDR2 YYNGEE. V dropped 1 base and J dropped 0 bases, with 8 bases sitting between them. CDR3 length: 15 amino acids. The chain's CDR3 is CASSVTGSSGNTIYF. CDR3 sequence (DNA): TGTGCCAGCAGCGTAACAGGAAGCTCTGGAAACACCATATATTTT.

This chain joins TRBV7-2 and TRBJ1-5, with D possibly being TRBD1 (5 bases). V lost 6 bases, J lost 5 bases, and 14 bases lay in between. CDR1 and CDR2 from the germline V gene are SGHTA and FQGNSA. The CDR3 sequence is 14 residues long. CDR3 loop: CASSPYRSDQPQHF. The CDR3 DNA is TGTGCCAGCAGTCCATACAGGAGTGATCAGCCCCAGCATTTT.

The chain employs TRBV9 and TRBJ2-1, with a weak D call TRBD1 (6 bases). The CDR3 consists of 17 residues. Deletions cut 4 bases from V and 3 bases from J, with 20 bases between. Germline assignment: CDR1 SGDLS and CDR2 YYNGEE. CDR3 residues: CASSPRLGQRFYNEQFF. The CDR3 DNA sequence: TGTGCCAGCAGCCCACGTTTAGGACAGCGCTTCTACAATGAGCAGTTCTTC.

The chain recombines TRBV28 with TRBJ1-6, with D possibly matching TRBD1 (6 bases). CDR3 length equals 14 residues. Trimming pared 5 bases from V and 7 bases from J, leaving 12 bases between. Germline V gene sequence: CDR1 MDHEN, CDR2 SYDVKM. CDR3 DNA: TGTGCCAGCAGTCAGGGGCGAATCAATTCACCCCTCCACTTT. The encoded protein is CASSQGRINSPLHF.

The rearrangement joins TRBV7-9 to TRBJ2-1, with 11 bases lining up with TRBD2. Looked up from germline, CDR1 is SEHNR and CDR2 is FQNEAQ (reference sequence). V gave up 5 bases and J gave up 4 bases; unmatched junction bases: 4. The CDR3 runs 15 residues. The chain's CDR3 is CASSLSSGGYNEQFF. In DNA, the CDR3 is TGTGCCAGCAGCCTTTCTAGCGGGGGGTACAATGAGCAGTTCTTC.

J is TRBJ1-4 and V is TRBV2, with 10 bases that match TRBD1. V gave up 6 bases and J gave up 3 bases; unmatched junction bases: 7. The germline CDR1 and CDR2 sequences are SNHLY and FYNNEI. This CDR3 is 16 amino acids long. The CDR3 DNA reads TGTGCCAGCAGCCGACAGGGGGCGCTCCCTAATGAAAAACTGTTTTTT. Translation: CASSRQGALPNEKLFF. Looking up the rest from reference TRBV2 and TRBJ1-4 gives the full variable domain: EPEVTQTPSHQVTQMGQEVILRCVPISNHLYFYWYRQILGQKVEFLVSFYNNEISEKSEIFDDQFSVERPDGSNFTLKIRSTKLEDSAMYFCASSRQGALPNEKLFFGSGTQLSVL.

The chain joins TRBV5-1 to TRBJ1-2; TRBD1 matches at 8 bases. The CDR3 is 16 amino acids. Germline loops: CDR1 SGHRS, CDR2 YFSETQ. Trimming cost V 4 bases and J 0 bases; bases outside gene matches: 8. The CDR3 sequence is CASSQGQGRTNYGYTF. CDR3 DNA: TGCGCCAGCAGCCAAGGACAGGGCAGGACTAACTATGGCTACACCTTC.

V and J are TRBV7-2 and TRBJ2-4; 8 nucleotides agree with TRBD2. After removal of 2 bases from V and 0 bases from J, the junction contained 6 bases not matched to a gene. The CDR3 extends over 17 amino acids. Germline CDR1 is SGHTA and CDR2 is FQGNSA. CDR3 nucleotide sequence: TGTGCCAGCAGCTTAAGTGCGCGGGGGGTAGCCAAAAACATTCAGTACTTC. Protein sequence: CASSLSARGVAKNIQYF.

CDR3 region: CASSDTTGVGNTIYF. CDR3 in DNA: TGTGCCAGCAGCGACACGACAGGGGTGGGAAACACCATATATTTT. The chain has TRBV3-1 (or the pseudogene TRBV3-2) and TRBJ1-3; 8 positions match TRBD1. With V trimmed by 5 bases and J by 4 bases, 7 bases remained unmatched. The CDR3 has 15 residues. Germline V gives CDR1 LGHDT, CDR2 YNNKEL (reference sequence).

The V gene is TRBV2, the J gene TRBJ1-6, with 7 bases aligning to TRBD1. The CDR3 spans 13 residues. Germline CDR1 is SNHLY and CDR2 is FYNNEI. The V gene end was trimmed by 6 bases and the J gene end by 10 bases; junction bases not matched to a gene: 6. This chain's CDR3 is CASRGEQGSPLHF. The CDR3 DNA is TGTGCCAGCAGAGGAGAACAGGGGTCACCCCTCCACTTT. Filled out from reference TRBV2 and TRBJ1-6, the complete variable domain reads EPEVTQTPSHQVTQMGQEVILRCVPISNHLYFYWYRQILGQKVEFLVSFYNNEISEKSEIFDDQFSVERPDGSNFTLKIRSTKLEDSAMYFCASRGEQGSPLHFGNGTRLTVT.

This chain connects TRBV2 to TRBJ1-4; 9 nucleotides agree with TRBD1. Looked up from germline, CDR1 is SNHLY and CDR2 is FYNNEI. This CDR3 has 14 residues. The V and J ends lost 5 bases and 8 bases, in that order; junction bases with no gene match: 6. The CDR3 DNA follows: TGTGCCAGCAGTACGACAGGGGGTAGAGAAAAACTGTTTTTT. Its protein product is CASSTTGGREKLFF.

Only one count was recorded for this clone. J is TRBJ1-4 and V is TRBV2, with a possible D match to TRBD1 (6 bases). Germline V gene lookup returns CDR1 SNHLY and CDR2 FYNNEI. The V end lost 6 bases, the J end lost 5 bases, and 13 bases lay between the germline ends. This CDR3 is 14 amino acids long. The CDR3 DNA reads TGTGCCAGCAGCGGCGGACAGAAGAATGAAAAACTGTTTTTT. Translating gives CASSGGQKNEKLFF.

The chain carries TRBV24-1 and TRBJ2-2, with TRBD1 as a possible D gene (6 bases). V lost 4 bases to trimming and J lost 4 bases, with 15 bases between them. Germline assignment: CDR1 KGHDR and CDR2 SFDVKD. The CDR3 consists of 16 residues. CDR3 amino acids: CATSDIDRSSTGELFF. CDR3 nucleotide sequence: TGTGCCACCAGTGACATTGACAGGTCGAGCACCGGGGAGCTGTTTTTT.

For this clone: Other nucleotide sequences in the sample specify the same CDR3. The genes are TRBV11-3 and TRBJ2-5, with D perhaps TRBD2 (5 bases). Trimming stripped 3 bases from V and 5 bases from J, with 10 bases between. This CDR3 has 13 residues. Per the germline V gene, CDR1 is SGHNT and CDR2 is YENEEA. CDR3 DNA sequence: TGTGCCAGCAGCTTGGCTGGGAGTGAGACCCAGTACTTC. It specifies CASSLAGSETQYF.

This chain links TRBV23-1 with TRBJ1-2, with D perhaps TRBD1 (5 bases). TRBV23-1 is annotated as an ORF whose role is uncertain. The CDR3 has 22 amino acids. The germline V and J ends were trimmed by 0 bases and 2 bases, with 31 bases remaining between them. DNA for the CDR3: TGCGCCAGCAGTCAATCCTCACCCTCCGTAAGTAGCCGGGGGGTTAAAAACTATGGCTACACCTTC. This gives the protein CASSQSSPSVSSRGVKNYGYTF.

CDR3 nucleotides: TGTGCCAGCAGCTCGGACAGCCTCAGCTCTGGAAACACCATATATTTT. Its protein is CASSSDSLSSGNTIYF. The chain uses TRBV28 and TRBJ1-3; D might be TRBD1 (6 bases). The CDR3 contains 16 residues. Germline V gene data show CDR1 as MDHEN and CDR2 as SYDVKM. Trimming removed 6 bases from V and 0 bases from J, with 15 bases in between.